These T cell receptor beta chains were read from a single sample in a study of cytomegalovirus exposure and HLA in healthy donors. Here immunoSEQ multiplex PCR was the method, and the copy in TCRdb shows in-frame clones only, minus some. The sample contains about 210,000 clones, 60% to 80% of which appear only once. What was sequenced was PBMCs. Receptor source: a male donor in good health and CMV-seronegative. Each CDR3 is given with its conserved first and last residue. D genes are given only for firm matches. Not every row has a clone size; where given, it reads once, few, many or a size class.

TRBV27	TRBJ2-2	TRBD1	.	CASSLGTGSAGELFF	TGTGCCAGCAGTTTGGGGACAGGGTCGGCCGGGGAGCTGTTTTTT
TRBV4-3	TRBJ1-2	TRBD1	.	CASSPKQGARGYTF	TGCGCCAGCAGCCCGAAACAGGGGGCGCGTGGCTACACCTTC
TRBV28	TRBJ1-1	TRBD1	.	CASSPQGAPQTEAFF	TGTGCCAGCAGCCCACAGGGGGCCCCTCAGACTGAAGCTTTCTTT
TRBV23-1	TRBJ1-1	.	.	CASSLTRGRGITEAFF	TGCGCCAGCAGTCTCACCAGAGGCAGGGGTATCACTGAAGCTTTCTTT
TRBV27	TRBJ2-1	TRBD1	few	CASSRTGAGLYNEQFF	TGTGCCAGCAGTCGTACAGGGGCCGGCTTATACAATGAGCAGTTCTTC
TRBV7-3	TRBJ1-2	TRBD1	few	CASRLDRVGYGYTF	TGTGCCAGCAGATTAGACAGGGTGGGCTATGGCTACACCTTC
TRBV7-3	TRBJ2-3	.	.	CASSLEVVTDTQYF	TGTGCCAGCAGCTTAGAGGTCGTCACAGATACGCAGTATTTT
TRBV9	TRBJ2-3	.	.	CASSVAPTGDTQYF	TGTGCCAGCAGCGTAGCTCCGACTGGAGATACGCAGTATTTT
TRBV30	TRBJ2-2	TRBD1	.	CAWSPPGQAGELFF	TGTGCCTGGAGTCCCCCCGGACAGGCCGGGGAGCTGTTTTTT
TRBV2	TRBJ2-3	TRBD1	.	CARGTGSTDTQYF	TGTGCCAGAGGGACAGGGAGCACAGATACGCAGTATTTT
TRBV7-2	TRBJ2-4	TRBD1	.	CASSRTRDSKNIQYF	TGTGCCAGCAGTCGCACCCGGGACAGTAAAAACATTCAGTACTTC
TRBV27	TRBJ1-1	.	once	CASSTSVGEVYTEAFF	TGTGCCAGCAGCACGTCGGTGGGGGAGGTATACACTGAAGCTTTCTTT
TRBV7-8	TRBJ2-3	TRBD2	.	CASSSPWGGRTTDTQYF	TGTGCCAGCAGCTCCCCTTGGGGGGGACGGACCACAGATACGCAGTATTTT
TRBV5-1	TRBJ1-1	TRBD1	few	CASSAQGQGAGNTEAFF	TGCGCCAGCAGCGCCCAAGGACAGGGGGCAGGGAATACTGAAGCTTTCTTT
TRBV19	TRBJ2-1	TRBD2	.	CASSILLAGNEQFF	TGTGCCAGTAGTATTCTACTAGCGGGAAATGAGCAGTTCTTC
TRBV6-5	TRBJ1-5	.	.	CASSYGGVEHF	TGTGCCAGCAGTTACGGGGGGGTCGAGCATTTT
TRBV28	TRBJ2-1	TRBD1	.	CASSYNRGFDNEQFF	TGTGCCAGCAGTTATAACAGGGGGTTCGACAATGAGCAGTTCTTC
TRBV7-2	TRBJ1-4	.	.	CASSLLTGFLGKLFF	TGTGCCAGCAGCCTCCTGACAGGATTTTTAGGGAAACTGTTTTTT
TRBV5-1	TRBJ2-7	.	.	CASSLAQRYEQYF	TGCGCCAGCAGCTTGGCCCAGCGCTACGAGCAGTACTTC
TRBV28	TRBJ2-7	TRBD1	.	CASSSLTGNPYEQYF	TGTGCCAGCAGTTCCCTGACAGGGAATCCCTACGAGCAGTACTTC
TRBV27	TRBJ2-5	TRBD2	.	CASSTSGRLVPETQYF	TGTGCCAGCAGTACAAGCGGGAGGCTCGTTCCAGAGACCCAGTACTTC
TRBV2	TRBJ2-1	.	.	CASSDLDNEQFF	TGTGCCAGCAGTGACTTAGACAATGAGCAGTTCTTC
TRBV6-1	TRBJ2-3	TRBD1	.	CASSETGTSTDTQYF	TGTGCCAGCAGTGAGACAGGGACCAGCACAGATACGCAGTATTTT
TRBV30	TRBJ1-4	.	.	CAWTVTSNEKLFF	TGTGCCTGGACGGTAACCTCGAACGAAAAACTGTTTTTT
TRBV4-3	TRBJ2-3	TRBD2	.	CASSQDGLAGADTQYF	TGCGCCAGCAGCCAAGATGGGCTAGCGGGTGCAGATACGCAGTATTTT
TRBV5-3	TRBJ1-1	.	.	CARSSSTEEGGRAFF	TGTGCCAGAAGCTCCTCTACCGAAGAGGGAGGCCGAGCTTTCTTT
TRBV27	TRBJ1-2	TRBD1	.	CASSFGTGAGYTF	TGTGCCAGCAGTTTTGGGACAGGGGCTGGCTACACCTTC
TRBV28	TRBJ1-4	.	.	CASSFPLKGRGEKLFF	TGTGCCAGCAGTTTCCCTTTAAAAGGGAGGGGGGAAAAACTGTTTTTT
TRBV28	TRBJ1-2	.	.	CASNPTGWYYGYTF	TGTGCCAGTAACCCCACGGGATGGTACTATGGCTACACCTTC
TRBV7-9	TRBJ2-1	TRBD1	few	CSSSGRDRDYNEQFF	TGTTCCAGCAGCGGCCGGGACAGGGACTACAATGAGCAGTTCTTC
TRBV9	TRBJ1-1	.	few	CASSPTQTNTEAFF	TGTGCCAGCAGCCCAACACAAACCAACACTGAAGCTTTCTTT
TRBV19	TRBJ2-7	.	once	CASSISLTVYEQYF	TGTGCCAGTAGTATATCCCTGACAGTGTACGAGCAGTACTTC
TRBV21-1	TRBJ1-4	.	.	CASRPKDRAKEKLFF	TGTGCCAGCAGACCCAAGGACAGGGCGAAGGAAAAACTGTTTTTT
TRBV5-4	TRBJ2-1	.	.	CASSLGGGLSYNEQFF	TGTGCCAGCAGCTTGGGGGGGGGCCTCTCCTACAATGAGCAGTTCTTC
TRBV5-1	TRBJ2-2	.	few	CASSPPFGGAGTGELFF	TGCGCCAGCAGCCCCCCGTTTGGGGGCGCGGGCACCGGGGAGCTGTTTTTT
TRBV11-2	TRBJ2-7	TRBD1	.	CASSLRDRGFCEQYF	TGTGCCAGCAGCTTACGGGACAGGGGATTCTGCGAGCAGTACTTC
TRBV27	TRBJ1-1	.	.	CASSTGPEAFF	TGTGCCAGCAGTACAGGGCCTGAAGCTTTCTTT
TRBV6-6	TRBJ1-2	TRBD1	.	CASRAPGQSNYGYTF	TGTGCCAGCAGGGCACCGGGACAGAGCAACTATGGCTACACCTTC
TRBV30	TRBJ1-2	.	.	CAWSDGYTF	TGTGCCTGGAGCGATGGCTACACCTTC
TRBV18	TRBJ1-2	.	.	CASSPPGQEGYTF	TGTGCCAGCTCACCACCGGGGCAGGAAGGCTACACCTTC
TRBV10-3	TRBJ1-3	TRBD1	.	CAISEAGGSGNTIYF	TGTGCCATCAGTGAGGCAGGGGGGTCTGGAAACACCATATATTTT
TRBV6-4	TRBJ1-3	.	.	CASSDPWGCGNTIYF	TGTGCCAGCAGTGACCCCTGGGGCTGTGGAAACACCATATATTTT
TRBV4-3	TRBJ2-1	TRBD2	.	CASSQDRAGGLRNEQFF	TGCGCCAGCAGCCAAGATAGAGCGGGGGGGCTCCGTAATGAGCAGTTCTTC
TRBV5-1	TRBJ2-1	TRBD2	.	CASSRTSGGPGDNEQFF	TGCGCCAGCAGCAGGACTAGCGGGGGCCCCGGGGACAATGAGCAGTTCTTC
TRBV7-6	TRBJ2-5	.	.	CASSLRFRQLRETQYF	TGTGCCAGCAGCTTACGTTTTCGACAGCTACGGGAGACCCAGTACTTC
TRBV5-4	TRBJ2-2	.	.	CASSLDWNTGELFF	TGTGCCAGCAGCTTGGACTGGAACACCGGGGAGCTGTTTTTT
TRBV7-2	TRBJ1-3	.	.	CASSYWTDISGNTIYF	TGTGCCAGCAGTTACTGGACGGACATCTCTGGAAACACCATATATTTT
TRBV2	TRBJ2-7	TRBD1	.	CASSEGTGGFEQYF	TGTGCCAGCAGTGAGGGGACAGGGGGTTTCGAGCAGTACTTC
TRBV5-4	TRBJ2-2	TRBD2	.	CASSFLAGMTGELFF	TGTGCCAGCAGCTTTCTAGCGGGGATGACCGGGGAGCTGTTTTTT